This T cell receptor beta chain was identified in a study of somatic mutations in cytotoxic T cells in rheumatoid arthritis. Regarding the study as a whole: Among about 70 patients, several showed a largest CD8+ clone that surpassed 20% of CD8+ cells. The authors did not adjust the slight TRBV07 underrepresentation in rheumatoid arthritis patients for multiple comparisons.

Germline V gene sequence: CDR1 SEHNR, CDR2 FQNEAQ (reference sequence). There are 11 residues in the CDR3. The V end lost 1 base, the J end lost 9 bases, and 6 bases lay between the germline ends. This clone was seen once. What it recognizes is unknown. Isolating CD4+ and CD8+ cells involved positive magnetic bead selection on an AutoMACS. Their purity was then checked by flow cytometry. Assay used: immunoSEQ multiplex PCR; TCRdb lists only in-frame clones, some missing. The table lists 9,000 to 15,000 clones, nearly 75% of them singletons. The specimen sequenced was CD8+ T cells sorted from blood. The chain combines TRBV7-9 with TRBJ1-2; D unresolved. This receptor was identified in a woman between 40 and 50 years old in good health. The CDR3 DNA sequence: TGTGCCAGCAGCTTAGGAGGAAGCTACACCTTC. It specifies CASSLGGSYTF.